A single sample gave rise to the 17 T cell receptor beta chains below, sequenced in a study of blood T cell repertoires in COVID-19. Using immunoSEQ multiplex PCR, the repertoire was profiled, and TCRdb retains in-frame clones only, with some absent. The sample lists about 230,000 clones; 70% to 90% were seen once. Source material: PBMCs or T cells enriched from blood (not recorded which). Receptors were obtained from a woman in her 50s in a cohort exposed to, infected with or recovered from COVID-19 (not recorded which).

The table lists this clone with a count of one. The rearrangement joins TRBV10-1 to TRBJ1-1, with a possible D match to TRBD1 (6 bases). This CDR3 region has 14 residues. Trimming stripped 0 bases from V and 3 bases from J, with 8 bases between. CDR1 is WNHNN, CDR2 SYGVQD, per germline (reference sequence). The CDR3 nucleotides are TGCGCCAGCAGTGAGTCACAGGGATACACTGAAGCTTTCTTT. Its protein product is CASSESQGYTEAFF.

V and J are TRBV14 and TRBJ1-1, with unresolved D. Germline lookup yields CDR1 SGHDN and CDR2 FVKESK. The germline V and J ends were trimmed by 2 bases and 4 bases, with 5 bases remaining between them. CDR3 length: 12 amino acids. The CDR3 DNA sequence: TGTGCCAGCAGCCAATGGAGCACTGAAGCTTTCTTT. Protein sequence: CASSQWSTEAFF.

J is TRBJ2-7 and V is TRBV7-9, with D possibly being TRBD2 (5 bases). Looked up from germline, CDR1 is SEHNR and CDR2 is FQNEAQ (reference sequence). The CDR3 is made up of 15 amino acids. V was clipped by 1 base and J by 0 bases, with 10 bases between them. The CDR3 loop reads CASSLDPGSSYEQYF. In DNA, the CDR3 is TGTGCCAGCAGCTTAGATCCGGGGAGCTCCTACGAGCAGTACTTC.

The chain recombines TRBV5-1 with TRBJ2-2; perhaps TRBD2 as D (6 bases). CDR3 length: 17 residues. V was trimmed by 6 bases and J by 3 bases, leaving 21 bases between them. Germline V gene lookup returns CDR1 SGHRS and CDR2 YFSETQ. CDR3 coding DNA: TGCGCCAGCATTCCGGGAGAACTATCGGGGTACACCGGGGAGCTGTTTTTT. This sequence encodes CASIPGELSGYTGELFF.

CDR3 region: CASSFQDSYNSPLHF. CDR3 DNA: TGCGCCAGCAGCTTTCAAGACAGTTATAATTCACCCCTCCACTTT. The rearrangement joins TRBV5-1 to TRBJ1-6; possible D gene TRBD1, 5 bases. V was trimmed by 2 bases and J by 4 bases, leaving 10 bases between them. CDR3 length: 15 residues. Germline V gene lookup returns CDR1 SGHRS and CDR2 YFSETQ.

The chain carries TRBV28 and TRBJ2-7; 9 bases agree with TRBD1. The V and J ends lost 5 bases and 6 bases, in that order; junction bases with no gene match: 8. CDR1 and CDR2 (germline): MDHEN, SYDVKM. The CDR3 length is 14 residues. The CDR3 DNA reads TGTGCCAGCAGTAAACAGGGGGCATTCGGCGAGCAGTACTTC. It specifies CASSKQGAFGEQYF.

This sequence joins TRBV3-1 (or the pseudogene TRBV3-2) and TRBJ1-6, with TRBD1 identical over 9 bases. The J segment lost 4 bases and the V segment lost 2 bases, leaving 6 bases of the junction unmatched. The V gene's germline CDR1 is LGHDT and CDR2 YNNKEL (reference sequence). The CDR3 runs to 17 residues. CDR3 bases: TGTGCCAGCAGCCAACCCCGGGACAGGGAGTATAATTCACCCCTCCACTTT. This translates into CASSQPRDREYNSPLHF.

A remark on this clone: Germline is not matched at one junction end, which may reflect a read error. The chain combines TRBV12-3 or TRBV12-4 with TRBJ2-5; D remains unclear. The CDR3 consists of 13 residues. The CDR3 DNA is TGTGCCAGCAGCTTAGGCCGCCGGGAGACCCAGTACTTC. It yields the protein CASSLGRRETQYF.

The chain carries TRBV3-1 (or the pseudogene TRBV3-2) and TRBJ2-5; 9 bases match TRBD2. Germline V gene lookup returns CDR1 LGHDT and CDR2 YNNKEL (reference sequence). The CDR3 loop spans 15 amino acids. After removal of 0 bases from V and 5 bases from J, the junction contained 4 bases not matched to a gene. CDR3 sequence: CASSQDAGGWETQYF. CDR3 sequence (DNA): TGTGCCAGCAGCCAAGATGCGGGAGGGTGGGAGACCCAGTACTTC.

The chain employs TRBV2 and TRBJ2-1, with TRBD1 matching over 10 bases. Germline loops: CDR1 SNHLY, CDR2 FYNNEI. Unmatched junction bases numbered 7, after V lost 5 bases and J lost 6 bases. The length of the CDR3 is 15 residues. For the CDR3, the DNA is TGTGCCAGCAGTATAGACAGGGGGCAAATCAATGAGCAGTTCTTC. This gives the protein CASSIDRGQINEQFF.

This clone was recorded only once. V gene TRBV4-3 combines with J gene TRBJ2-1; 9 positions match TRBD2. This CDR3 has 17 amino acids. Germline loops: CDR1 LGHNA, CDR2 YSLEER. V shed 0 bases and J 8 bases; nucleotides not matched to a gene: 11. CDR3 sequence reads: CASSQEGGTSGSYEQFF. In nucleotides, the CDR3 is TGCGCCAGCAGCCAAGAGGGAGGCACTAGCGGGTCCTATGAGCAGTTCTTC.

Regarding this clone: One end of the junction is discordant with germline, which a read error may explain. The V gene is TRBV4-2, the J gene TRBJ2-3, with 9 bases lining up with TRBD2. Germline V gives CDR1 LGHNA, CDR2 YNFKEQ. The CDR3 length is 17 residues. The CDR3 coding sequence is TGTGCCAGCAGCCAAGATCGGACAGCGGGGGGCACGGATACGCAGTATTTT. Its translation is CASSQDRTAGGTDTQYF.

This clone has a single count. The rearrangement joins TRBV5-6 to TRBJ2-1; 9 bases are a match to TRBD2. The germline V gene has CDR1 SGHDT and CDR2 YYEEEE. The CDR3 spans 15 residues. Trimming took 8 bases from V and 8 from J; bases not matched to a gene: 14. The CDR3 DNA reads as TGTGCCAGTTACTCCCCGGGACTAGCTATAGATGAGCAGTTCTTC. Translating it yields CASYSPGLAIDEQFF.

V is TRBV27 and J is TRBJ2-1; 11 nucleotides agree with TRBD2. Germline assignment: CDR1 MNHEY and CDR2 SMNVEV (reference sequence). V gave up 5 bases and J gave up 8 bases; unmatched junction bases: 8. The CDR3 consists of 15 residues. CDR3 region: CASSRLAGGGYEQFF. The CDR3 region has the DNA TGTGCCAGCAGTCGGCTAGCGGGGGGTGGCTATGAGCAGTTCTTC.

This chain links TRBV29-1 with TRBJ2-7; 9 bases match TRBD1. Germline V lookup: CDR1 SQVTM, CDR2 ANQGSEA. V dropped 7 bases and J dropped 5; count of bases not matched to a gene: 6. The CDR3 covers 12 residues. CDR3 DNA: TGCAGCGCCGGACAGGGGTCAAACGAGCAGTACTTC. It is translated as CSAGQGSNEQYF.

This rearrangement joins TRBV7-8 to TRBJ2-7; 9 nucleotides line up with TRBD1. The CDR3 is 13 residues long. V lost 4 bases and J lost 6; bases outside the gene matches: 4. Germline V lookup: CDR1 SGHVS, CDR2 FQNEAQ. CDR3 protein: CASSSRQGGEQYF. The CDR3 coding sequence is TGTGCCAGCAGCTCGCGACAGGGGGGCGAGCAGTACTTC.

The rearrangement uses TRBV19 and TRBJ2-2; D may be TRBD2 (5 bases). The CDR3 is 15 amino acids. Germline CDR1 LNHDA, CDR2 SQIVND (reference sequence). V was pared by 5 bases and J by 3 bases, with 13 bases between. CDR3 loop: CASSRSPRDTGELFF. The CDR3 DNA sequence: TGTGCCAGTAGTCGATCCCCGAGGGACACCGGGGAGCTGTTTTTT.